The entry below describes one T cell receptor (beta chain). Its antigen is currently unknown. The entry originates in a study of cytomegalovirus exposure and HLA in healthy donors. Findings and limits, study-wide: In a later analysis, TCR beta V- and J-gene trimming was associated with a missense DCLRE1C variant.

60 Vbeta and 13 Jbeta primers were used in PCR. This table comes from immunoSEQ multiplex PCR, and its TCRdb copy is limited to in-frame clones, with some not included. The table records a few hundred thousand clones, 80% of them present only once. Germline CDR1 SGHVS, CDR2 FQNEAQ. The CDR3 spans 13 residues. V lost 3 bases and J lost 7, with 12 bases in between. The sample was PBMCs. This receptor was identified in a girl under 10 years old in good health and CMV-seronegative. This sequence joins TRBV7-8 and TRBJ1-2; D is perhaps TRBD1 (5 bases). CDR3 nucleotides: TGTGCCAGCAGCTTCGGGGGGACCGGTGGCTACACCTTC. Translated: CASSFGGTGGYTF.